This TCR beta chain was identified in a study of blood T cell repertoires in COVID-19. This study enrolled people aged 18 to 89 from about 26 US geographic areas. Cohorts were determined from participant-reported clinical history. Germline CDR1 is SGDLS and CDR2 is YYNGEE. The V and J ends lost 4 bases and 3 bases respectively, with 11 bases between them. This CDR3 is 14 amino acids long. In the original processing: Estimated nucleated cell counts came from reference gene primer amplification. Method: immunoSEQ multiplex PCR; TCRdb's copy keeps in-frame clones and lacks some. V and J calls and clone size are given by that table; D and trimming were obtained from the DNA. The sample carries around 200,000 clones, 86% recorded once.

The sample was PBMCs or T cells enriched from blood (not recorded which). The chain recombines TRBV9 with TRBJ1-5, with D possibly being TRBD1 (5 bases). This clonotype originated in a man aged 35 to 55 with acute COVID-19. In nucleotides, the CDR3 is TGTGCCAGCAGCCCAAGACAGTCCAATCAGCCCCAGCATTTT. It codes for CASSPRQSNQPQHF.